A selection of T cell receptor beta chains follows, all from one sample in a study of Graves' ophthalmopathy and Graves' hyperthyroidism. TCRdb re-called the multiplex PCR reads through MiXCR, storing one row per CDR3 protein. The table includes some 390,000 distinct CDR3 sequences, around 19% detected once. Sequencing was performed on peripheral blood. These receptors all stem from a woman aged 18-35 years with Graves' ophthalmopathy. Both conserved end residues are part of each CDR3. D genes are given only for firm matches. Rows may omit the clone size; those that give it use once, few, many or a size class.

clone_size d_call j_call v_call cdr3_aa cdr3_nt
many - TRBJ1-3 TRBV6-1 CASRQDGGSGNTIYF TGTGCCAGCAGACAGGACGGTGGCTCTGGAAACACCATATATTTT
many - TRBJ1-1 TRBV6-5 CASSGNSNTEAFF TGTGCCAGCAGCGGGAATTCGAACACTGAAGCTTTCTTT
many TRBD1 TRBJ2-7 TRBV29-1 CSVRTGGSEQYF TGCAGCGTTCGGACAGGGGGTTCCGAGCAGTACTTC
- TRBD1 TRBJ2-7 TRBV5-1 CASIPGQASYEQYF TGCGCCAGCATCCCGGGACAGGCGTCCTACGAGCAGTACTTC
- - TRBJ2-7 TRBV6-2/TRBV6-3 CASLTAGHYEQYF TGTGCCAGCCTCACGGCAGGCCACTACGAGCAGTACTTC
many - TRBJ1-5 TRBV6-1 CASSWDGYQPQHF TGTGCCAGCAGCTGGGACGGGTATCAGCCCCAGCATTTT
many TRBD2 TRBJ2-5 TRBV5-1 CASSQGLAGVVETQYF TGCGCCAGCAGCCAGGGACTAGCGGGAGTAGTAGAGACCCAGTACTTC
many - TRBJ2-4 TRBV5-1 CASSLGGGTGVIQYF TGCGCCAGCAGCTTAGGAGGAGGGACTGGGGTCATTCAGTACTTC
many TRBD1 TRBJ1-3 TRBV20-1 CSASGTGRNTIYF TGCAGTGCTAGCGGGACAGGGAGGAACACCATATATTTT
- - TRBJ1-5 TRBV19 CASSIERFNQPQHF TGTGCCAGTAGTATAGAGAGATTCAATCAGCCCCAGCATTTT
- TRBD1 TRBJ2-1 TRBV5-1 CASSRTGNEQFF TGCGCCAGCAGCCGGACAGGCAATGAGCAGTTCTTC
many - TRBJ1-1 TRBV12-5 CASGFRDEAFF TGTGCTAGTGGTTTTCGAGATGAAGCTTTCTTT